These 18 T cell receptor beta chains came from one sample sequenced in a study of pediatric ulcerative colitis. The method was immunoSEQ multiplex PCR; TCRdb's version includes in-frame clones alone and lacks a portion of them. The table shows about 16,000 clones, with roughly 74% occurring only once. The rectum was sampled with one to two pinch biopsies at colonoscopy. The specimen sequenced was gut tissue. Every receptor here comes from a boy between 10 and 17 years old with moderate ulcerative colitis.

The V and J genes are TRBV7-6 and TRBJ2-5; TRBD1 agrees at 7 bases. The CDR3 spans 16 residues. Germline V gene sequence: CDR1 SGHVS, CDR2 FNYEAQ. The V gene end was trimmed by 1 base and the J gene end by 2 bases; junction bases not matched to a gene: 7. CDR3 nucleotides: TGTGCCAGCAGCTTAGGCCCAAGGACAGGTCAAGAGACCCAGTACTTC. Protein sequence: CASSLGPRTGQETQYF.

On this clone itself: The sample carries other DNA sequences with the same CDR3. This chain connects TRBV18 to TRBJ1-5; possible D gene TRBD1, 5 bases. CDR3 length equals 14 residues. From germline, CDR1 is KGHSH and CDR2 LQKENI. V lost 2 bases to trimming and J lost 4 bases, with 9 bases between them. The CDR3 loop reads CASSPSGGNQPQHF. The CDR3 coding sequence is TGTGCCAGCTCACCAAGTGGGGGTAATCAGCCCCAGCATTTT.

The chain carries TRBV11-2 and TRBJ1-2, with D tentatively TRBD1 (5 bases). The germline V and J ends were trimmed by 5 bases and 0 bases, with 19 bases remaining between them. The CDR3 has 17 amino acids. Germline V CDR1 and CDR2: SGHAT, FQNNGV. CDR3 protein: CASSLSGTGSANYGYTF. CDR3 DNA: TGTGCCAGCAGCCTATCCGGGACGGGTTCCGCTAACTATGGCTACACCTTC. Drawing the rest from reference TRBV11-2 and TRBJ1-2, the complete variable domain is EAGVAQSPRYKIIEKRQSVAFWCNPISGHATLYWYQQILGQGPKLLIQFQNNGVVDDSQLPKDRFSAERLKGVDSTLKIQPAKLEDSAVYLCASSLSGTGSANYGYTFGSGTRLTVV.

The rearrangement links TRBV7-3 to TRBJ2-5; D possibly uses TRBD1 or TRBD2 (6 bases each). Germline CDR1 is SGHTA and CDR2 is FQGTGA. The CDR3 runs to 15 residues. Trimming took 2 bases from V and 3 from J, leaving 13 bases between them. The DNA for the CDR3 is TGTGCCAGCAGCTTATCCGTAGGGGGGAAAGAGACCCAGTACTTC. Translation gives CASSLSVGGKETQYF. The entire variable domain, with the rest obtained from reference TRBV7-3 and TRBJ2-5, is as follows: GAGVSQTPSNKVTEKGKYVELRCDPISGHTALYWYRQSLGQGPEFLIYFQGTGAADDSGLPNDRFFAVRPEGSVSTLKIQRTERGDSAVYLCASSLSVGGKETQYFGPGTRLLVL.

V and J are TRBV9 and TRBJ2-3; TRBD1 matches at 8 bases. The J segment lost 5 bases and the V segment lost 5 bases, leaving 4 bases of the junction unmatched. There are 13 residues in the CDR3. CDR1 is SGDLS, CDR2 YYNGEE, per germline. For the CDR3, the DNA is TGTGCCAGCAGAGGACAGGGTCAAGATACGCAGTATTTT. Translated, it gives CASRGQGQDTQYF.

J is TRBJ1-2 and V is TRBV28, with D maybe TRBD1 (5 bases). The CDR3 is 12 amino acids. Trimming took off 5 bases at V and 4 bases at J, with 8 bases between the two ends. Germline assignment: CDR1 MDHEN and CDR2 SYDVKM. In nucleotides, the CDR3 is TGTGCCAGCAGTGTCGACAGCTATGGCTACACCTTC. Translation: CASSVDSYGYTF.

The chain links TRBV4-1 to TRBJ2-5, with D tentatively TRBD2 (6 bases). Looked up from germline, CDR1 is MGHRA and CDR2 is YSYEKL. The CDR3 totals 15 residues. V lost 1 base, J lost 4 bases, and 13 bases lay in between. In DNA form, the CDR3 reads TGCGCCAGCAGCCAAGGCCCCCAGCGGGCAGAGACCCAGTACTTC. Translation: CASSQGPQRAETQYF.

The chain has TRBV7-2 and TRBJ2-7; D unresolved. Germline V gives CDR1 SGHTA, CDR2 FQGNSA. The V gene lost 5 bases and the J gene lost 4 bases, with 15 bases spanning the gap. The CDR3 has 14 amino acids. CDR3 sequence: CASSGIDRHYEQYF. CDR3 DNA sequence: TGTGCCAGCAGCGGAATTGACCGCCATTACGAGCAGTACTTC. The whole variable domain, filled in from reference TRBV7-2 and TRBJ2-7, reads GAGVSQSPSNKVTEKGKDVELRCDPISGHTALYWYRQSLGQGLEFLIYFQGNSAPDKSGLPSDRFSAERTGGSVSTLTIQRTQQEDSAVYLCASSGIDRHYEQYFGPGTRLTVT.

The chain has TRBV19 and TRBJ1-2; D uncertain. V gave up 10 bases and J gave up 4 bases, with 16 bases separating them. Germline V lookup: CDR1 LNHDA, CDR2 SQIVND (reference sequence). This CDR3 has 13 residues. CDR3: CATFSRGLYGYTF. Here the CDR3 DNA reads TGTGCCACCTTCTCCCGTGGACTCTATGGCTACACCTTC. Together with reference TRBV19 and TRBJ1-2, the CDR3 gives the full variable domain: DGGITQSPKYLFRKEGQNVTLSCEQNLNHDAMYWYRQDPGQGLRLIYYSQIVNDFQKGDIAEGYSVSREKKESFPLTVTSAQKNPTAFYLCATFSRGLYGYTFGSGTRLTVV.

This chain connects TRBV2 to TRBJ1-2, with D hard to call. Germline loops: CDR1 SNHLY, CDR2 FYNNEI. Trimming stripped 0 bases from V and 8 bases from J, with 16 bases between. The CDR3 is made up of 15 amino acids. The CDR3 region is CASSEALVRIGGYTF. The CDR3 region has the DNA TGTGCCAGCAGTGAAGCGCTCGTCCGTATCGGGGGCTACACCTTC.

The chain recombines TRBV7-2 with TRBJ1-1, with 8 nucleotides matching TRBD1. This CDR3 region has 14 residues. Germline CDR1 SGHTA, CDR2 FQGNSA. V gave up 2 bases and J gave up 7 bases; unmatched junction bases: 6. The CDR3 nucleotides are TGTGCCAGCAGCTTACCAGGGGGCATAGGTGAAGCTTTCTTT. Translating gives CASSLPGGIGEAFF.

The chain's CDR3 is CASSLGGPEEKLFF. The CDR3 region has the DNA TGCGCCAGCAGCTTGGGGGGACCGGAAGAAAAACTGTTTTTT. The rearrangement links TRBV5-1 to TRBJ1-4; maybe TRBD1 (5 bases). Per germline, CDR1 SGHRS and CDR2 YFSETQ. Trimming cost V 0 bases and J 8 bases, with 11 bases left between them. This CDR3 is 14 amino acids long.

This clone was seen a few times. This rearrangement joins TRBV7-9 to TRBJ1-1; D remains unclear. Trimming removed 4 bases at V and 1 base at J, with 10 bases between. The V gene's germline CDR1 is SEHNR and CDR2 FQNEAQ (reference sequence). The CDR3 is 14 amino acids. CDR3 nucleotide sequence: TGTGCCAGCAGCTCTGCCCGGGAGAACACTGAAGCTTTCTTT. It encodes CASSSARENTEAFF.

V gene TRBV11-2 combines with J gene TRBJ2-3; TRBD2 agrees at 7 bases. Per the germline V gene, CDR1 is SGHAT and CDR2 is FQNNGV. With V trimmed by 5 bases and J by 4 bases, 9 bases remained unmatched. This CDR3 has 15 residues. The CDR3 nucleotides read TGTGCCAGCAGCCCAGGACTAGTTTTGCCAGATACGCAGTATTTT. It encodes CASSPGLVLPDTQYF.

The chain uses TRBV6-4 and TRBJ2-3; 10 nucleotides line up with TRBD2. The CDR3 contains 15 residues. With V trimmed by 0 bases and J by 4 bases, 1 base remained unmatched. Germline V gene lookup returns CDR1 MRHNA and CDR2 SNTAGT. The chain's CDR3 is CASSDSAGGPDTQYF. CDR3 nucleotides: TGTGCCAGCAGTGACTCAGCGGGAGGGCCAGATACGCAGTATTTT.

The rearrangement joins TRBV4-1 to TRBJ2-1; tentatively, D is TRBD2 (5 bases). V was cut by 1 base and J by 0 bases, with 7 bases left in between. This CDR3 comprises 15 residues. In germline, CDR1 is MGHRA, CDR2 YSYEKL. Here the CDR3 DNA reads TGCGCCAGCAGCCAAGTGGAGGCCTCCTACAATGAGCAGTTCTTC. Residues: CASSQVEASYNEQFF.

The chain carries TRBV19 and TRBJ1-4; D ambiguous. Germline-derived CDR1 and CDR2 are LNHDA and SQIVND (reference sequence). V was pared by 4 bases and J by 8 bases, with 11 bases between. The length of the CDR3 is 13 residues. CDR3 residues: CASSRNNREKLFF. The CDR3 region has the DNA TGTGCCAGTAGTAGAAATAACAGAGAAAAACTGTTTTTT. Full variable domain (rest looked up from reference TRBV19 and TRBJ1-4): DGGITQSPKYLFRKEGQNVTLSCEQNLNHDAMYWYRQDPGQGLRLIYYSQIVNDFQKGDIAEGYSVSREKKESFPLTVTSAQKNPTAFYLCASSRNNREKLFFGSGTQLSVL.

The genes are TRBV4-1 and TRBJ1-5; tentatively, D is TRBD1 (5 bases). The V gene's germline CDR1 is MGHRA and CDR2 YSYEKL. The V and J ends lost 0 bases and 11 bases respectively, with 11 bases between them. This CDR3 region has 13 residues. The CDR3 DNA follows: TGCGCCAGCAGCCAAGAGGACGGGGCGACCCAGCATTTT. This translates into CASSQEDGATQHF.